Listed here is a single T cell receptor beta chain. The CDR3 is 15 residues long. Germline V gene sequence: CDR1 MNHNY, CDR2 SVGAGI (reference sequence). Trimming removed 6 bases from V and 5 bases from J; junction bases left unmatched: 8. These data belong to a study of blood T cells in healthy people across ages. Using a J-beta primer mix together with a sample-barcoded 5' primer, a second PCR was run for about 7 to 12 cycles. TCRdb recomputed calls from the 5' RACE reads with MiXCR, one row per CDR3 protein. The sample includes about 780,000 distinct CDR3 sequences, around 68% seen only once; the top ten take about 30%. Drawn from each donor were roughly 10 milliliters of peripheral blood. Extraction of total RNA produced a minimum of 6 micrograms from each sample.

The sequenced material came from blood. The source is a man aged 25-45 years in good health. The rearrangement uses TRBV6-6 and TRBJ1-5, with 9 bases fitting TRBD1. The chain's CDR3 is CASSRRTGADQPQHF. The CDR3 DNA follows: TGTGCCAGCAGCCGTAGGACAGGGGCAGATCAGCCCCAGCATTTT.